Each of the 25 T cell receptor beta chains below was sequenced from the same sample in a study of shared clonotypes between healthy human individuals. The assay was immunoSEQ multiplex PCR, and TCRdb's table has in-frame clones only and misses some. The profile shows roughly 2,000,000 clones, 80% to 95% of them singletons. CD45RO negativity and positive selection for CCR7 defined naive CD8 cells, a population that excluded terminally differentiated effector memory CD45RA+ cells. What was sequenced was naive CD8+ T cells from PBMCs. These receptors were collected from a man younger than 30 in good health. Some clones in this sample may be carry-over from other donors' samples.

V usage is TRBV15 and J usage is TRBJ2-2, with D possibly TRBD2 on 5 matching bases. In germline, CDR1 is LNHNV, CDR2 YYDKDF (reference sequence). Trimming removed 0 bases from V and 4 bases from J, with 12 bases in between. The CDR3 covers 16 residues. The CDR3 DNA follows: TGTGCCACCAGCAGAGATAATAGGGAGACCACCGGGGAGCTGTTTTTT. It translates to CATSRDNRETTGELFF.

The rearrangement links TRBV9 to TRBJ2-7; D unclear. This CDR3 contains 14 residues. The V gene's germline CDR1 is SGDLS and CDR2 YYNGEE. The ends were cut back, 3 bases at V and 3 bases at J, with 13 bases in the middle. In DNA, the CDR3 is TGTGCCAGCAGCGAAGAGGACGGCTACTACGAGCAGTACTTC. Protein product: CASSEEDGYYEQYF.

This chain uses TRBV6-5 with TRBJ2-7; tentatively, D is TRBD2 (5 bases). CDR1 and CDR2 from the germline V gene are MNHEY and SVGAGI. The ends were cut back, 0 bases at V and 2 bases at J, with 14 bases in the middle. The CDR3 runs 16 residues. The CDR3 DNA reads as TGTGCCAGCAGTTACTCGGCTGGTTGGCGGGCCTACGAGCAGTACTTC. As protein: CASSYSAGWRAYEQYF.

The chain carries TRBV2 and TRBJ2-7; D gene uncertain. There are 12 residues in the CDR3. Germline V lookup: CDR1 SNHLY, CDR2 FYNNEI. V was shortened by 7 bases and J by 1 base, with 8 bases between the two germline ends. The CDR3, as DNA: TGTGCCAGCAACGCCGCGTCCTACGAGCAGTACTTC. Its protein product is CASNAASYEQYF. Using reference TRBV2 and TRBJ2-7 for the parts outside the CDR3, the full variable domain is EPEVTQTPSHQVTQMGQEVILRCVPISNHLYFYWYRQILGQKVEFLVSFYNNEISEKSEIFDDQFSVERPDGSNFTLKIRSTKLEDSAMYFCASNAASYEQYFGPGTRLTVT.

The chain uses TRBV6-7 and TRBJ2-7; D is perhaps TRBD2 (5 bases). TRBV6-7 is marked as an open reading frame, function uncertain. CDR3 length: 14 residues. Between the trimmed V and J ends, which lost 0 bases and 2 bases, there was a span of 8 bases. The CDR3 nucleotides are TGTGCCAGCAGTTACTCTATCGGGACCTACGAGCAGTACTTC. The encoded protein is CASSYSIGTYEQYF.

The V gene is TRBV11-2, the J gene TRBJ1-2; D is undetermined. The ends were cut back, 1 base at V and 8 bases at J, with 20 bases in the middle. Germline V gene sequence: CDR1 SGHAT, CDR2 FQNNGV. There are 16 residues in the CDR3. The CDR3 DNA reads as TGTGCCAGCAGCTTAGGTTATGGTATGACCGGGGTCGGCTACACCTTC. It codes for CASSLGYGMTGVGYTF.

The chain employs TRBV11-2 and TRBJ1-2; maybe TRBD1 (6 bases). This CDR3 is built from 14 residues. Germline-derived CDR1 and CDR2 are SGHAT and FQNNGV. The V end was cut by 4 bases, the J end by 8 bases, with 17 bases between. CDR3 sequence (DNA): TGTGCCAGCAGCTCAACACGGGGACAAGAGGGCTACACCTTC. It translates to CASSSTRGQEGYTF.

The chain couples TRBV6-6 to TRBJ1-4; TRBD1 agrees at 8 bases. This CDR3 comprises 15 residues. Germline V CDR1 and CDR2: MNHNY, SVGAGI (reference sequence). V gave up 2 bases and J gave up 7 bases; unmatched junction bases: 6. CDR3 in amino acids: CASSYTRGLGEKLFF. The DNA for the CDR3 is TGTGCCAGCAGTTACACCAGGGGGCTTGGTGAAAAACTGTTTTTT.

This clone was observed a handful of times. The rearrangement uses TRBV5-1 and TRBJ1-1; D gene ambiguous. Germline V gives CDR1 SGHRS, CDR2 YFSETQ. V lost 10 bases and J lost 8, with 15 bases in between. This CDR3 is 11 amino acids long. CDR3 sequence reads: CASREVNEAFF. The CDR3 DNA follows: TGCGCCTCCCGGGAGGTAAACGAAGCTTTCTTT.

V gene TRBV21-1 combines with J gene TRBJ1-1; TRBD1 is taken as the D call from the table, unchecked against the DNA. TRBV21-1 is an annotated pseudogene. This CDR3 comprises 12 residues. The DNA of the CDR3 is TGTGCCGGGGACAGGGAGAACACTGAAGCTTTCTTT. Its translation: CAGDRENTEAFF.

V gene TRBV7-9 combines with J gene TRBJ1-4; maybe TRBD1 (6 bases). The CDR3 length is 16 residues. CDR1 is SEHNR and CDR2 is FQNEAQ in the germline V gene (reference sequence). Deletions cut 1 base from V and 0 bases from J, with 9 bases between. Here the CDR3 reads CASSLEGVPTNEKLFF. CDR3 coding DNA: TGTGCCAGCAGCTTAGAGGGGGTCCCAACTAATGAAAAACTGTTTTTT.

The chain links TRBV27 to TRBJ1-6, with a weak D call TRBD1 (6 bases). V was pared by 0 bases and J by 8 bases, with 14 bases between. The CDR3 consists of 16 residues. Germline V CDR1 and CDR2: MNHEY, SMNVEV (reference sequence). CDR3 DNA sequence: TGTGCCAGCAGTTTATCGCAGAGGCAGGGGCATTCACCCCTCCACTTT. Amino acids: CASSLSQRQGHSPLHF.

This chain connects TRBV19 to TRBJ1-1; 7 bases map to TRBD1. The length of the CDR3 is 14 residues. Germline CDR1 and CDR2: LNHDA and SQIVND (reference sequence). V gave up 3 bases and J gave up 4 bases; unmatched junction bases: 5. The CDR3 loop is CASSIIQGSTEAFF. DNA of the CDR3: TGTGCCAGTAGTATCATACAGGGGAGCACTGAAGCTTTCTTT.

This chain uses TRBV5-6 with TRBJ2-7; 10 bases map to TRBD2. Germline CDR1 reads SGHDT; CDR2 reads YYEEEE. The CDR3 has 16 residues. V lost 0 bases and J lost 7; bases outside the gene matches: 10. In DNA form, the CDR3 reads TGTGCCAGCAGCTTGGGACTAGCGGGTCCCTTTTGGGAGCAGTACTTC. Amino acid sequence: CASSLGLAGPFWEQYF.

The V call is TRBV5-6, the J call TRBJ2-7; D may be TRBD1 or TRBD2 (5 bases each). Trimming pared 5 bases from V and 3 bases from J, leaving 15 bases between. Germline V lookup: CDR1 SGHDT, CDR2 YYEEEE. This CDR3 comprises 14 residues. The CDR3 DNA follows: TGTGCCAGCAGTTGGGACCGGACGGTCTACGAGCAGTACTTC. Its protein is CASSWDRTVYEQYF.

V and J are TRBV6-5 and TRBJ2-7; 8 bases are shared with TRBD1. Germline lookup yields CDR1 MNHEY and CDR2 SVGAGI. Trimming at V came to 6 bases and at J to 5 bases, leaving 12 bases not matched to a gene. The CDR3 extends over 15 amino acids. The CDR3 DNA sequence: TGTGCCAGCAGCCGCACCGGACAGGGTTTCAACGAGCAGTACTTC. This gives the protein CASSRTGQGFNEQYF.

CDR3 nucleotide sequence: TGTGCCAGCAGCCCCCCCCGTGCGGGGAACTCCTACGAGCAGTACTTC. Amino acid sequence: CASSPPRAGNSYEQYF. V gene TRBV5-5 combines with J gene TRBJ2-7, with a possible D match to TRBD2 (6 bases). Trimming stripped 4 bases from V and 0 bases from J, with 17 bases between. CDR3 length: 16 residues. Germline CDR1 SGHKS, CDR2 YYEKEE (reference sequence).

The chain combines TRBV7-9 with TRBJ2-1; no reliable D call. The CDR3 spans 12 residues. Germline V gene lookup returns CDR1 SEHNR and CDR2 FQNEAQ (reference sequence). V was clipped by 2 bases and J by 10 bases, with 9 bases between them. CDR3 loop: CASSLPRNEQFF. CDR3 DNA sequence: TGTGCCAGCAGCTTACCGAGAAACGAGCAGTTCTTC.

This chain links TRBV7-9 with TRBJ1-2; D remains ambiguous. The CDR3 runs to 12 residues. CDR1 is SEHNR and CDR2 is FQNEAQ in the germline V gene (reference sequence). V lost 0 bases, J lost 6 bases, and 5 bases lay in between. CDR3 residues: CASSLALDGYTF. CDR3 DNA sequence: TGTGCCAGCAGCTTAGCTCTGGATGGCTACACCTTC.

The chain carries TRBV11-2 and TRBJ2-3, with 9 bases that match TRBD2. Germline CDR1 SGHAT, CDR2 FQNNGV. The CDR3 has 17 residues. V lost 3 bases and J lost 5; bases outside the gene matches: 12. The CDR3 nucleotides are TGTGCCAGCAGCTTCACGCTAGCGGGGCGAAATGAAGATACGCAGTATTTT. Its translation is CASSFTLAGRNEDTQYF.

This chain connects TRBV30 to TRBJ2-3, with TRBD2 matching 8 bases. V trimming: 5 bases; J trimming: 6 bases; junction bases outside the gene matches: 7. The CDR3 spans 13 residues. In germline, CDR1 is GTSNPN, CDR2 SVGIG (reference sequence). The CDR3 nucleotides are TGTGCCTGGTCGAGCGGGAGTTTTGATACGCAGTATTTT. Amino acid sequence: CAWSSGSFDTQYF.

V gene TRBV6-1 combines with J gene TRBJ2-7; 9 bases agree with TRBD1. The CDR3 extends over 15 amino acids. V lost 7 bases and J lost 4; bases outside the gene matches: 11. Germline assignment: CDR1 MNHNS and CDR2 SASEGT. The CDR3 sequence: CASIPGTGTIYEQYF. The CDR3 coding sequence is TGTGCCAGCATTCCCGGGACAGGGACCATATACGAGCAGTACTTC.

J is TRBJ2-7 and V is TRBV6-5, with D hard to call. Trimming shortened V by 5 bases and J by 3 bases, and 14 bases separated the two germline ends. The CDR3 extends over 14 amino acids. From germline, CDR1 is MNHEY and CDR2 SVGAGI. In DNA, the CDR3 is TGTGCCAGCAGTCCGAGTAAGTTCCACTACGAGCAGTACTTC. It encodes CASSPSKFHYEQYF.

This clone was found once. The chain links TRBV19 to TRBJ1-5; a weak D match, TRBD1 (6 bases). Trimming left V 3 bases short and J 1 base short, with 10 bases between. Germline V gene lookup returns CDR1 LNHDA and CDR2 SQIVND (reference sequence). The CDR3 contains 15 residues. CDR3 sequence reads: CASSMGAGSNQPQHF. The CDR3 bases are TGTGCCAGTAGTATGGGGGCTGGGAGCAATCAGCCCCAGCATTTT.

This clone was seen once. The CDR3 here is CASSYRGRGETQYF. CDR3 DNA: TGCGCCAGCAGTTACAGGGGGCGCGGGGAGACCCAGTACTTC. V gene TRBV5-1 combines with J gene TRBJ2-5; 9 bases agree with TRBD1. Germline V CDR1 and CDR2: SGHRS, YFSETQ. The CDR3 runs to 14 residues. The V segment lost 5 bases and the J segment 5 bases; nucleotides outside the gene matches: 7.